This T cell receptor beta chain was captured in a study of Graves' ophthalmopathy and Graves' hyperthyroidism. Amplifying from RNA transcripts, the study obtained TCR beta CDR3 regions. The workflow started with a first-round RT-PCR run with HTBI primers and then moved on to a second-round multiplex PCR. TCRdb passed the multiplex PCR reads through MiXCR, listing each CDR3 protein once. The sample contains roughly 480,000 distinct CDR3 sequences, 13% to 15% of which appear only once. The source of this sequence is a woman under 40 with Graves' ophthalmopathy. The specimen sequenced was blood.

The CDR3 region has the DNA TGTGCCAGCAGCGGACTATGGGAGCAGTACTTC. This sequence encodes CASSGLWEQYF. J is TRBJ2-7 and V is TRBV28, with D possibly matching TRBD2 (6 bases). Germline V gene lookup returns CDR1 MDHEN and CDR2 SYDVKM. Trimming pared 6 bases from V and 7 bases from J, leaving 10 bases between. CDR3 length: 11 residues.